The rows below give T cell receptor beta chains drawn from one sample of a study of T-cell memory formation after mild COVID-19. A single record per CDR3 protein comes from TCRdb applying MiXCR to the 5' RACE reads. This sample carries over 300,000 distinct CDR3 sequences, more than 20% of them seen once, and the ten largest clones take roughly 23%. Sequenced material: PBMCs or a T cell subset sorted from them (not recorded which). Receptors originate from a young man who had mild COVID-19 (a few samples of this study predate the infection). Cell type and time point are not known. Each CDR3 is given with its conserved first and last residue. Each record gives: clone size, J gene, V gene, D gene, CDR3 length, CDR3 DNA, CDR3 protein. A D gene is named only where the DNA matches it firmly. Size is omitted from some rows. Given values are once, few, many or a class for expanded clones.

-	TRBJ2-1	TRBV4-1	-	15	TGCGCCAGCAGCCATGTAAGACAAAACTACAATGAGCAGTTCTTC	CASSHVRQNYNEQFF
many	TRBJ1-6	TRBV25-1	-	13	TGTGCCAGCAGGCGAGGCACTGATTCACCCCTCCACTTT	CASRRGTDSPLHF
few	TRBJ1-2	TRBV9	TRBD1	13	TGTGCCAGCAGCGTAGCACAGGGGGATGGCTACACCTTC	CASSVAQGDGYTF
few	TRBJ2-2	TRBV5-1	-	13	TGCGCCAGCAGCCCCGGGGACACCGGGGAGCTGTTTTTT	CASSPGDTGELFF
few	TRBJ1-2	TRBV29-1	-	14	TGCAGCGTTGACAGGGATTTGTATAACTATGGCTACACCTTC	CSVDRDLYNYGYTF
-	TRBJ1-2	TRBV6-2/TRBV6-3	-	15	TGTGCCAGCAGTTACTCTCGGGAGGGTAACTATGGCTACACCTTC	CASSYSREGNYGYTF
many	TRBJ2-2	TRBV7-2	-	13	TGTGCCAGCAGCCCCCAGAGGCCCGGGGAGCTGTTTTTT	CASSPQRPGELFF
-	TRBJ2-3	TRBV4-1	-	12	TGCGCCAGCAGCCAAGTCATGTCGAGGCAGTATTTT	CASSQVMSRQYF
few	TRBJ2-3	TRBV12-3/TRBV12-4	-	16	TGTGCCAGCCATCCTTTTGTAGGGCCACGCACAGATACGCAGTATTTT	CASHPFVGPRTDTQYF
few	TRBJ2-3	TRBV5-1	TRBD2	15	TGCGCCAGCAGCTTCCTTAGCGGGTACACAGATACGCAGTATTTT	CASSFLSGYTDTQYF
-	TRBJ1-1	TRBV30	-	13	TGTGCCTGGAGTGGGCTGGGAAACACTGAAGCTTTCTTT	CAWSGLGNTEAFF
-	TRBJ2-3	TRBV20-1	-	15	TGCAGTGCTAGAGATCTACTCGTTGGTTTCGGGACGCAGTATTTT	CSARDLLVGFGTQYF
-	TRBJ1-1	TRBV9	-	14	TGTGACAGCAGCGTCCGCCCTTATTCTGCTGAAGCTTTCTTT	CDSSVRPYSAEAFF